The sequence of this T cell receptor beta chain was determined in a study of blood T cells in healthy people across ages. Across the study: Template switching caught about one barcoded beta molecule for each two T cells.

Germline values: CDR1 LGHNT, CDR2 FRNRAP. CDR3 size: 15 residues. The authors drew around 9.3 milliliters of peripheral blood from each donor. Study-level findings and limits: As naive T cell percentage varied, TCR beta diversity correlated strongly with it.

In the case of this clonotype: Its antigen is not identified. One end of the junction does not line up with germline, which may come from a read error.

With a J-beta primer mix and a sample-barcoded 5' primer, a second PCR ran roughly 6 to 11 cycles. Tags on each cDNA molecule came from a template-switch adaptor with 12 random nucleotides. TCRdb re-derived calls from the 5' RACE reads in MiXCR, one entry per CDR3 protein. The sample carries about 1 million distinct CDR3 sequences, 35% to 50% recorded once. This clonotype originated in a woman in her sixties or seventies in good health. The chain employs TRBV12-5 and TRBJ1-1; 7 positions match TRBD1. The source material was blood. The DNA of the CDR3 is TGTACTAGTGGCACCACCCGGGACAGCTACACTGAAGCTTTCTTT. The encoded protein is CTSGTTRDSYTEAFF.